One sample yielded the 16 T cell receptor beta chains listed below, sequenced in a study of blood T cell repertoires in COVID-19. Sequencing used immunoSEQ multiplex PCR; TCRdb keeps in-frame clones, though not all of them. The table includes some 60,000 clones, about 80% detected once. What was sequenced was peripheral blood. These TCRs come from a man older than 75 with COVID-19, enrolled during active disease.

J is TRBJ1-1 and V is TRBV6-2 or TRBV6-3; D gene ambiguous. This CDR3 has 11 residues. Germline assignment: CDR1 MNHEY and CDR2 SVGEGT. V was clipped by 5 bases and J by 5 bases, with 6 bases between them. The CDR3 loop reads CASSPGTEAFF. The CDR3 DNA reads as TGTGCCAGCAGTCCCGGGACTGAAGCTTTCTTT.

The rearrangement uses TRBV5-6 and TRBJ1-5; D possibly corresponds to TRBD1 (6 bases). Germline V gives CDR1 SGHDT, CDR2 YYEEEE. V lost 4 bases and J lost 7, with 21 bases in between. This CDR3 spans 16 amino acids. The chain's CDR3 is CASSLNRGLGGQPQHF. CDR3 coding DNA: TGTGCCAGCAGCCTCAACCGGGGGCTCGGGGGGCAGCCCCAGCATTTT.

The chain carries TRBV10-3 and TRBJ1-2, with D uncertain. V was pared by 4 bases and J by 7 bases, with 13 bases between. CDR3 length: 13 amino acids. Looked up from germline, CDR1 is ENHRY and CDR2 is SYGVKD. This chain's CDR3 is CAISAGLFGGYTF. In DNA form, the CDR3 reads TGTGCCATCAGTGCTGGCCTTTTTGGTGGCTACACCTTC.

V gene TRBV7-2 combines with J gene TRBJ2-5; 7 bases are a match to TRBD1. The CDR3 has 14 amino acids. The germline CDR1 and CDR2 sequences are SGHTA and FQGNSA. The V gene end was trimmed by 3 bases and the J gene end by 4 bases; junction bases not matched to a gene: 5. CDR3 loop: CASSFQTGPETQYF. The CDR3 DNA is TGTGCCAGCAGCTTTCAGACAGGGCCAGAGACCCAGTACTTC. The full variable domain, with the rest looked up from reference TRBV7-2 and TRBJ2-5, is GAGVSQSPSNKVTEKGKDVELRCDPISGHTALYWYRQSLGQGLEFLIYFQGNSAPDKSGLPSDRFSAERTGGSVSTLTIQRTQQEDSAVYLCASSFQTGPETQYFGPGTRLLVL.

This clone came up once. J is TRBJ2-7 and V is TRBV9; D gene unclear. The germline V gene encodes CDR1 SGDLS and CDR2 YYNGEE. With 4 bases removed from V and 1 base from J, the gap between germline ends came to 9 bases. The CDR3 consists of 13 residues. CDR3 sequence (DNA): TGTGCCAGCAGCCCCCGCGCGTCCTACGAGCAGTACTTC. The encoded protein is CASSPRASYEQYF.

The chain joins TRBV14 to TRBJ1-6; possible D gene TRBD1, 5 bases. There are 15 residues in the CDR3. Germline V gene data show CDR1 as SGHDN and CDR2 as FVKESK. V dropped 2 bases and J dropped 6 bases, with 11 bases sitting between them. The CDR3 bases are TGTGCCAGCAGCCAAAACAGGCCCCCTAATTCACCCCTCCACTTT. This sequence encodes CASSQNRPPNSPLHF.

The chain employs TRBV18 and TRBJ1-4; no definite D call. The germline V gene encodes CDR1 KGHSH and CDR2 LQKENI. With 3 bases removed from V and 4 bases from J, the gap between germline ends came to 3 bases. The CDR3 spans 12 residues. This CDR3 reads CASSPFNEKLFF. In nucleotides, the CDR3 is TGTGCCAGCTCACCCTTTAATGAAAAACTGTTTTTT.

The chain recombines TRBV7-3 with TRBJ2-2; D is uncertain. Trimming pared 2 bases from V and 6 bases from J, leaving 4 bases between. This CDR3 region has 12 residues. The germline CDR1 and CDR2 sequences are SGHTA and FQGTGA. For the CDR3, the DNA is TGTGCCAGCAGCTTATCGTCCGGGGAGCTGTTTTTT. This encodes CASSLSSGELFF.

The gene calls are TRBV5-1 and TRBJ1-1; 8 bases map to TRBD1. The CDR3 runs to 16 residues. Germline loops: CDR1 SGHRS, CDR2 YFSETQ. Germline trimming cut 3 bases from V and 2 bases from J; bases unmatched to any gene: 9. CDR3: CASSWGVGQGNTEAFF. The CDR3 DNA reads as TGCGCCAGCAGCTGGGGTGTCGGACAGGGCAACACTGAAGCTTTCTTT.

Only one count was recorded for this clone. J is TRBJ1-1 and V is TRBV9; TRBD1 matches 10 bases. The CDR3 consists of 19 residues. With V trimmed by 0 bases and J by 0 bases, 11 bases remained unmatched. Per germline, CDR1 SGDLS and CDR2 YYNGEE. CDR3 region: CASSVGIRGTGEMNTEAFF. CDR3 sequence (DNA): TGTGCCAGCAGCGTAGGGATCCGGGGGACAGGGGAGATGAACACTGAAGCTTTCTTT.

In DNA, the CDR3 is TGTGCCAGCAGCCACGGGGTAGCGGGAGGAACAGATACGCAGTATTTT. It is translated as CASSHGVAGGTDTQYF. J is TRBJ2-3 and V is TRBV7-9; TRBD2 agrees at 10 bases. The trim removed 5 bases at V and 3 bases at J, leaving 8 bases unmatched. Germline CDR1 reads SEHNR; CDR2 reads FQNEAQ (reference sequence). The CDR3 runs to 16 residues.

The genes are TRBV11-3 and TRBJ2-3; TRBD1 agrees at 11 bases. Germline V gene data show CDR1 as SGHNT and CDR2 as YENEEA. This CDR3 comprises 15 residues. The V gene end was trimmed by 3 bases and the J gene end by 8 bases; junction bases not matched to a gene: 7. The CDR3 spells CASSLAGTGGVTQYF. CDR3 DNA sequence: TGTGCCAGCAGCTTGGCTGGGACAGGGGGGGTTACGCAGTATTTT.

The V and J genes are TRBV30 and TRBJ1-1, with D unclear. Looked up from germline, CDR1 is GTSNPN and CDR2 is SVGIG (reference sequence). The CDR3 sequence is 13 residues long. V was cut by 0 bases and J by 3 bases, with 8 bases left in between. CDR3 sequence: CAWSVARDTEAFF. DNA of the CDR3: TGTGCCTGGAGTGTAGCTCGGGACACTGAAGCTTTCTTT.

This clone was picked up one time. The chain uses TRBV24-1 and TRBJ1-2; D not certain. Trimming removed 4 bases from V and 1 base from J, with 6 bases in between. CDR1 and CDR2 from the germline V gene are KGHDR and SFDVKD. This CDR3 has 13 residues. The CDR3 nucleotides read TGTGCCACCAGTGACCGGGATAACTATGGCTACACCTTC. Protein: CATSDRDNYGYTF.

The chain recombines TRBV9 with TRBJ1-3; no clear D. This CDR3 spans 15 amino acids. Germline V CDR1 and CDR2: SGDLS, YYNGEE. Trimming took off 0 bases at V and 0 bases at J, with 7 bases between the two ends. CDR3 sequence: CASSVESSSGNTIYF. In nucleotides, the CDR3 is TGTGCCAGCAGCGTAGAAAGCTCCTCTGGAAACACCATATATTTT.

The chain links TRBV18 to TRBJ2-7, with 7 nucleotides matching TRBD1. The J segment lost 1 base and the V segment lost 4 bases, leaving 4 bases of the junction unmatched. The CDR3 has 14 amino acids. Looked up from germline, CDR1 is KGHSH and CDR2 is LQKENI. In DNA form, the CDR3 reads TGTGCCAGCTCACTTCGACAGGGTTCCTACGAGCAGTACGTC. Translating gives CASSLRQGSYEQYV.